This passage covers 29 T cell receptor beta chains from one sample sequenced in a study of beta chain features in type 1 diabetes. Overall study findings and caveats: There was a moderate but significant shortening of TCRB CDR3s in all four CD4+ subsets of Type 1 diabetes patients.

No antigen has been identified for these receptors. The whole isolated RNA underwent reverse transcription, so sequencing captured expressed TCRB transcripts. Clones were sequenced by immunoSEQ multiplex PCR, and TCRdb holds only the in-frame ones, with some missing. The table lists a few hundred thousand clones, around 12% of them singletons. Material for sequencing was naive CD4+ T cells from blood. The receptors stem from a woman aged 18 to 35 with type 1 diabetes.

The V gene is TRBV13, the J gene TRBJ1-2; tentatively, D is TRBD1 (5 bases). In germline, CDR1 is PRHDT, CDR2 FYEKMQ (reference sequence). Trimming removed 7 bases at V and 8 bases at J, with 14 bases between. The CDR3 loop spans 12 amino acids. The CDR3 DNA reads TGTGCCAGCACCTCCGGGGGAGGGGGCTACACCTTC. Protein sequence: CASTSGGGGYTF.

This chain uses TRBV29-1 with TRBJ2-5; possibly TRBD2 for D (6 bases). In germline, CDR1 is SQVTM, CDR2 ANQGSEA. The CDR3 runs 12 residues. Trimming stripped 7 bases from V and 1 base from J, with 10 bases between. The CDR3 sequence: CSGGGTQETQYF. Written as DNA, the CDR3 is TGCAGCGGTGGGGGGACCCAAGAGACCCAGTACTTC.

The rearrangement uses TRBV6-6 and TRBJ1-5; 8 bases fit TRBD1. Germline lookup yields CDR1 MNHNY and CDR2 SVGAGI (reference sequence). CDR3 length: 16 residues. Trimming took 0 bases from V and 3 from J; bases not matched to a gene: 4. The CDR3: CASSYSGDRFNQPQHF. CDR3 coding DNA: TGTGCCAGCAGTTACTCGGGGGACAGGTTCAATCAGCCCCAGCATTTT.

The DNA for the CDR3 is TGTGCCAGCAGTTGGCACCGGGATTCACCCCTCCACTTT. It translates to CASSWHRDSPLHF. The rearrangement joins TRBV6-5 to TRBJ1-6; D gene uncertain. There are 13 residues in the CDR3. The germline V gene encodes CDR1 MNHEY and CDR2 SVGAGI. With 4 bases removed from V and 8 bases from J, the gap between germline ends came to 9 bases.

The table lists this clone with a few counts. A junction end diverges from the germline sequence, so it may reflect a read error. This chain joins TRBV7-9 and TRBJ2-1, with D possibly TRBD2 on 5 matching bases. Germline CDR1 SEHNR, CDR2 FQNEAQ (reference sequence). This CDR3 contains 14 residues. The CDR3 nucleotides read TGTGCCAGCCGCAAATGGACTTCCTTCAATGAGCAGTTCTTC. Amino acids: CASRKWTSFNEQFF.

This clone was counted between two and nine times. The V call is TRBV4-1, the J call TRBJ2-3; D gene unclear. CDR3 length: 15 residues. Trimming cost V 4 bases and J 0 bases, with 11 bases left between them. Germline V gene lookup returns CDR1 MGHRA and CDR2 YSYEKL. CDR3 nucleotides: TGCGCCAGCAGCCTAGCATTAGCTAGCACAGATACGCAGTATTTT. Its protein product is CASSLALASTDTQYF.

This sequence joins TRBV4-1 and TRBJ1-2; 9 bases are shared with TRBD1. V gave up 2 bases and J gave up 9 bases; unmatched junction bases: 13. Per the germline V gene, CDR1 is MGHRA and CDR2 is YSYEKL. The length of the CDR3 is 16 residues. Here the CDR3 reads CASSQPPDRGKLRYTF. CDR3 in DNA: TGCGCCAGCAGCCAACCCCCCGACAGGGGGAAACTCCGCTACACCTTC.

Comments on this clone: A junction end diverges from the germline sequence, so it may reflect a read error. This rearrangement joins TRBV7-3 to TRBJ2-5; 9 nucleotides agree with TRBD1. From germline, CDR1 is SGHTA and CDR2 FQGTGA. This CDR3 contains 16 residues. The CDR3 spells CASSLTSGTGTETQYF. The CDR3 nucleotides read TGTGCCAGCAGCCTAACGTCCGGGACAGGGACAGAGACCCAGTACTTC.

The chain links TRBV4-1 to TRBJ2-3; weak D call: TRBD2 (6 bases). CDR3 length equals 16 residues. CDR1 is MGHRA, CDR2 YSYEKL, per germline. Trimming took off 1 base at V and 3 bases at J, with 14 bases between the two ends. CDR3 DNA: TGCGCCAGCAGCCAAGTTATGAATAGCGGTACAGATACGCAGTATTTT. It codes for CASSQVMNSGTDTQYF.

In this sample, this clone turned up a few times. The rearrangement joins TRBV5-1 to TRBJ1-1; no definite D call. CDR1 is SGHRS and CDR2 is YFSETQ in the germline V gene. V was pared by 0 bases and J by 5 bases, with 14 bases between. The CDR3 is 15 residues long. The CDR3 sequence is CASSLAVRGGTEAFF. The DNA of the CDR3 is TGCGCCAGCAGCTTGGCCGTTCGGGGAGGGACTGAAGCTTTCTTT.

This clone was detected a few times. CDR3 in DNA: TGCAGCGGCCGGATAGGCGGAGAGACCCAGTACTTC. As protein: CSGRIGGETQYF. The chain combines TRBV29-1 with TRBJ2-5; no clear D. CDR3 length: 12 amino acids. Trimming pared 7 bases from V and 4 bases from J, leaving 13 bases between. In germline, CDR1 is SQVTM, CDR2 ANQGSEA.

This clone was counted between two and nine times. This chain links TRBV5-1 with TRBJ2-3; 7 nucleotides align to TRBD2. The CDR3 is 15 residues long. Trimming at V came to 3 bases and at J to 0 bases, leaving 4 bases not matched to a gene. The V gene's germline CDR1 is SGHRS and CDR2 YFSETQ. The CDR3 spells CASSWRDYSTDTQYF. CDR3 bases: TGCGCCAGCAGCTGGCGGGACTACAGCACAGATACGCAGTATTTT.

This clone was observed a handful of times. The chain couples TRBV4-2 to TRBJ2-5, with D tentatively TRBD1 (6 bases). Germline values: CDR1 LGHNA, CDR2 YNFKEQ. The ends were cut back, 2 bases at V and 1 base at J, with 11 bases in the middle. This CDR3 region has 15 residues. CDR3 loop: CASSQQQGGQETQYF. DNA for the CDR3: TGTGCCAGCAGCCAACAACAGGGCGGCCAAGAGACCCAGTACTTC.

This chain joins TRBV30 and TRBJ1-5; no definite D call. V lost 1 base and J 5 bases, leaving 12 bases between the germline ends. The CDR3 totals 14 residues. CDR1 and CDR2 from the germline V gene are GTSNPN and SVGIG (reference sequence). CDR3 region: CAWSAHTRDQPQHF. In DNA form, the CDR3 reads TGTGCCTGGAGTGCACATACTCGGGATCAGCCCCAGCATTTT.

This clone has just a few counts. The CDR3: CASSPGDRYEQYF. The CDR3 DNA sequence: TGTGCCAGCAGCCCGGGGGACCGCTACGAGCAGTACTTC. The chain is built from TRBV7-9 and TRBJ2-7; D may be TRBD2 (6 bases). The V gene lost 5 bases and the J gene lost 3 bases, with 11 bases spanning the gap. This CDR3 comprises 13 residues. CDR1 and CDR2 from the germline V gene are SEHNR and FQNEAQ (reference sequence).

J is TRBJ2-3 and V is TRBV13; D ambiguous. V dropped 4 bases and J dropped 5 bases, with 16 bases sitting between them. CDR1 and CDR2 (germline): PRHDT, FYEKMQ (reference sequence). The CDR3 is 15 residues long. CDR3 sequence: CASSSLPRQEDTQYF. CDR3 nucleotide sequence: TGTGCCAGCAGCTCCCTGCCTCGCCAGGAAGATACGCAGTATTTT.

The chain carries TRBV19 and TRBJ2-6; D is perhaps TRBD2 (5 bases). CDR3 length equals 16 residues. Germline-derived CDR1 and CDR2 are LNHDA and SQIVND (reference sequence). V was shortened by 7 bases and J by 0 bases, with 13 bases between the two germline ends. This chain's CDR3 is CASKEGSTSGANVLTF. DNA for the CDR3: TGTGCCAGTAAAGAGGGATCGACCTCTGGGGCCAACGTCCTGACTTTC.

The rearrangement uses TRBV29-1 and TRBJ1-5, with D maybe TRBD1 (5 bases). The V gene lost 4 bases and the J gene lost 4 bases, with 14 bases spanning the gap. Looked up from germline, CDR1 is SQVTM and CDR2 is ANQGSEA. CDR3 length: 14 residues. CDR3 amino acids: CSVALGGANQPQHF. CDR3 sequence (DNA): TGCAGCGTTGCATTGGGTGGGGCGAATCAGCCCCAGCATTTT.

Notes on this clone: The same CDR3 arises from other DNA sequences in this sample as well. The V gene is TRBV9, the J gene TRBJ2-3; 10 bases fit TRBD2. The CDR3 consists of 14 residues. Germline V lookup: CDR1 SGDLS, CDR2 YYNGEE. J was trimmed by 4 bases and V by 4 bases; bases with no gene match: 3. The CDR3: CASSPGLAADTQYF. CDR3 nucleotide sequence: TGTGCCAGCAGCCCTGGACTAGCGGCAGATACGCAGTATTTT.

This rearrangement joins TRBV9 to TRBJ2-7, with TRBD2 as a possible D gene (5 bases). Germline CDR1 SGDLS, CDR2 YYNGEE. This CDR3 region has 13 residues. V lost 4 bases and J lost 5, with 13 bases in between. This chain's CDR3 is CASSRDRWNEQYF. The CDR3, as DNA: TGTGCCAGCAGCCGGGATAGGTGGAACGAGCAGTACTTC.

This clone has a handful of counts. The chain couples TRBV2 to TRBJ2-2; D perhaps matches TRBD1 (6 bases). V was cut by 4 bases and J by 7 bases, with 13 bases left in between. Germline CDR1 is SNHLY and CDR2 is FYNNEI. This CDR3 is 14 amino acids long. The CDR3 nucleotides are TGTGCCAGCAGTGGCCTAACAGGGATCGGGGAGCTGTTTTTT. The encoded protein is CASSGLTGIGELFF.

The table lists this clone with a few counts. The chain couples TRBV10-3 to TRBJ2-1; TRBD1 matches 10 bases. The CDR3 spans 14 residues. V lost 8 bases to trimming and J lost 5 bases; unmatched junction nucleotides: 6. Per the germline V gene, CDR1 is ENHRY and CDR2 is SYGVKD. The CDR3 region is CAIRSDRGDNEQFF. The CDR3, as DNA: TGTGCCATCCGCTCGGACAGGGGGGACAATGAGCAGTTCTTC.

The chain couples TRBV28 to TRBJ2-3; 10 bases are a match to TRBD2. CDR3 length equals 15 residues. The junction had 4 bases not matched to a gene; V was cut back by 7 bases and J by 0 bases. Germline lookup yields CDR1 MDHEN and CDR2 SYDVKM. CDR3: CASNLLAGSTDTQYF. The CDR3 nucleotides read TGTGCCAGCAACTTACTAGCGGGGAGCACAGATACGCAGTATTTT.

The V call is TRBV30, the J call TRBJ2-5, with 7 nucleotides matching TRBD2. Unmatched junction bases numbered 4, after V lost 1 base and J lost 5 bases. There are 13 residues in the CDR3. From germline, CDR1 is GTSNPN and CDR2 SVGIG (reference sequence). The CDR3 loop is CAWSAGGLETQYF. The CDR3, as DNA: TGTGCCTGGAGTGCGGGGGGATTGGAGACCCAGTACTTC. The whole variable domain, filled in from reference TRBV30 and TRBJ2-5, reads SQTIHQWPATLVQPVGSPLSLECTVEGTSNPNLYWYRQAAGRGLQLLFYSVGIGQISSEVPQNLSASRPQDRQFILSSKKLLLSDSGFYLCAWSAGGLETQYFGPGTRLLVL.

A few counts support this clone. This chain uses TRBV13 with TRBJ2-1; weak D call: TRBD1 (7 bases). This CDR3 comprises 16 residues. Trimming shortened V by 3 bases and J by 7 bases, and 19 bases separated the two germline ends. Germline loops: CDR1 PRHDT, CDR2 FYEKMQ (reference sequence). The CDR3 spells CASSLGQSLARNEQFF. The CDR3 DNA reads TGTGCCAGCAGCTTGGGACAGTCTCTAGCGAGGAATGAGCAGTTCTTC.

A remark on this clone: The same CDR3 can be traced to other DNA sequences in this sample. This chain connects TRBV7-2 to TRBJ1-3; D unresolved. Germline V CDR1 and CDR2: SGHTA, FQGNSA. This CDR3 contains 14 residues. Trimming cost V 3 bases and J 2 bases, with 8 bases left between them. The CDR3 DNA reads as TGTGCCAGCAGCTTGGGCAGTCCTGGAAACACCATATATTTT. It yields the protein CASSLGSPGNTIYF.

The genes are TRBV14 and TRBJ2-5, with TRBD2 as a possible D gene (5 bases). This CDR3 has 14 amino acids. V was pared by 4 bases and J by 5 bases, with 14 bases between. Germline CDR1 reads SGHDN; CDR2 reads FVKESK. CDR3 sequence: CASSPVGGWETQYF. The CDR3 DNA follows: TGTGCCAGCAGCCCCGTAGGAGGTTGGGAGACCCAGTACTTC.

This clone occurred a few times. This chain connects TRBV7-2 to TRBJ2-7; D gene uncertain. The CDR3 length is 16 residues. V was cut by 1 base and J by 4 bases, with 17 bases left in between. In germline, CDR1 is SGHTA, CDR2 FQGNSA. DNA of the CDR3: TGTGCCAGCAGCTTAGGGGCCAGCCTTCAATTGTACGAGCAGTACTTC. Protein: CASSLGASLQLYEQYF.

There are a few counts of this clone. The chain uses TRBV29-1 and TRBJ2-7; 11 bases line up with TRBD2. The CDR3 has 14 residues. Trimming at V came to 6 bases and at J to 3 bases, leaving 7 bases not matched to a gene. The germline gives CDR1 SQVTM, CDR2 ANQGSEA. This CDR3 reads CSVGSSGRIYEQYF. Written as DNA, the CDR3 is TGCAGCGTGGGCTCTAGCGGGAGGATCTACGAGCAGTACTTC.